This T cell receptor beta chain is drawn from a study of T cells in Graves' hyperthyroidism and ophthalmopathy. Amplification targeted TCR beta CDR3 regions from RNA transcripts. First-round RT-PCR targeting the TCR CDR3 was performed with the HTBI primer set. Each CDR3 protein gets one entry after TCRdb re-called the multiplex PCR reads with MiXCR. The sample has hundreds of thousands of distinct CDR3 sequences, roughly a sixth seen once; the top ten hold roughly 15%. This clonotype was seen only a few times. Trimming shortened V by 3 bases and J by 7 bases, and 13 bases separated the two germline ends. The CDR3 is 14 residues long. In germline, CDR1 is MNHNS, CDR2 SASEGT.

The rearrangement uses TRBV6-1 and TRBJ1-5; D gene ambiguous. This TCR was sampled from a woman under 30 with Graves' ophthalmopathy. Sequenced material: blood. Here the CDR3 reads CASSERTVWQPQHF. CDR3 DNA: TGTGCCAGCAGTGAGAGGACTGTCTGGCAGCCCCAGCATTTT.